Included here is one T cell receptor beta chain sequence, with context. Its antigen is unidentified. The donors were all Caucasian adults (living in Nashville, Tennessee). The V end lost 0 bases, the J end lost 3 bases, and 11 bases lay between the germline ends. Germline CDR1 ENHRY, CDR2 SYGVKD. This CDR3 spans 15 amino acids. This sample was included in a study of shared clonotypes between healthy human individuals. Overall study context: Plates per donor: three CD4 naive, three CD4 memory, two CD8 naive, one CD8 memory.

Investigators spread the genomic DNA of each subset evenly over several immunoSEQ plates. The table came from immunoSEQ multiplex PCR; TCRdb's copy has only in-frame clones and leaves some out. The repertoire includes some 2.3 million clones, about 92% of them detected once, and 0.39% sits in the top ten. General study points: When compared with the clonotypes that were shared by all four sorted-subset donors, the non-shared clonotypes turned out to have lower generation probabilities.

What was sequenced was naive CD4+ T cells from PBMCs. Subset meaning: CD45RA+ positively selected. The chain uses TRBV10-3 and TRBJ1-1; no definite D call. This clonotype was sampled from a man aged 18 to 30 in good health. Some clones in this sample may be carry-over from other donors' samples. In nucleotides, the CDR3 is TGTGCCATCAGTGAGTCGTCGGGATTTGACACTGAAGCTTTCTTT. As protein: CAISESSGFDTEAFF.